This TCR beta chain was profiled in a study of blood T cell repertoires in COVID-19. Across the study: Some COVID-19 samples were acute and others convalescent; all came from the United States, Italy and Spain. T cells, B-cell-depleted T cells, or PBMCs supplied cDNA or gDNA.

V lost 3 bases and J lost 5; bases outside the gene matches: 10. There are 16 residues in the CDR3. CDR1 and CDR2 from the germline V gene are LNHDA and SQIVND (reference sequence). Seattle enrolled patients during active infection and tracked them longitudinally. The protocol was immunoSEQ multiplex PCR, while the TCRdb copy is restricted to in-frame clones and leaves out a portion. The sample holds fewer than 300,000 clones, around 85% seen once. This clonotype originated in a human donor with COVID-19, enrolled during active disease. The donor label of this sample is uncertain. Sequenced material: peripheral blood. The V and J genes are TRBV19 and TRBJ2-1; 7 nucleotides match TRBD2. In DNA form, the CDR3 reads TGTGCCAGTAGTATTCTGCCGGGACTAACTAACAATGAGCAGTTCTTC. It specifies CASSILPGLTNNEQFF. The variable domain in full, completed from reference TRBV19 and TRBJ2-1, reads DGGITQSPKYLFRKEGQNVTLSCEQNLNHDAMYWYRQDPGQGLRLIYYSQIVNDFQKGDIAEGYSVSREKKESFPLTVTSAQKNPTAFYLCASSILPGLTNNEQFFGPGTRLTVL.